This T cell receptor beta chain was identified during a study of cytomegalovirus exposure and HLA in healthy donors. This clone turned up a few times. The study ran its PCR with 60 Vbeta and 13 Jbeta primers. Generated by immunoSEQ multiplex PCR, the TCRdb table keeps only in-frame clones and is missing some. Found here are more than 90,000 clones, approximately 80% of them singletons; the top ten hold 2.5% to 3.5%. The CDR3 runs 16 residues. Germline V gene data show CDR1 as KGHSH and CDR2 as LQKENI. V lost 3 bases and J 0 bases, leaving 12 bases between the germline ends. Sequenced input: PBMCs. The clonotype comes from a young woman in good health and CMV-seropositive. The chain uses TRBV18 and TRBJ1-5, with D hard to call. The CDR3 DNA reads TGTGCCAGCTCACCTTGGGAGGGCTATAGCAATCAGCCCCAGCATTTT. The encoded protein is CASSPWEGYSNQPQHF.